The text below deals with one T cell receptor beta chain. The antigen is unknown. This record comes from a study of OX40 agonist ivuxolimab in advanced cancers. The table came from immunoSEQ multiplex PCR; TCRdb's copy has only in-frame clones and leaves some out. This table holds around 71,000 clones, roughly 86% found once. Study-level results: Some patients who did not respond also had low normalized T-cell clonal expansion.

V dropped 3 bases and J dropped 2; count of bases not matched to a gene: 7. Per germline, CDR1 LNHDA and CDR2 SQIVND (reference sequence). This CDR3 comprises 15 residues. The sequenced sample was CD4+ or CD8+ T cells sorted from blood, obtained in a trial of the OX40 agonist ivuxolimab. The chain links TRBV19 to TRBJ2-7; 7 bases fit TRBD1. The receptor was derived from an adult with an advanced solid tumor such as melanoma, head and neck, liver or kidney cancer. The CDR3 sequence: CASSMADRAAYEQYF. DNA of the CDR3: TGTGCCAGTAGTATGGCTGACAGGGCAGCCTACGAGCAGTACTTC.